This T cell receptor beta chain was sequenced for a study of siplizumab effects on memory and regulatory T cells (dated by TCRdb to between 2017 and 2020). For the study in its entirety: The effect of the anti-CD2 antibody siplizumab on alloreactive T-cell subsets was examined in allogeneic mixed lymphocyte reactions constructed from human PBMCs.

Library preparation used the immunoSEQ multiplex PCR assay. Approximately 10^5 TCR templates per sample were assayed on the deep sequencing platform. Genomic DNA extracted from sorted T cells was used for TCRbeta CDR3 sequencing. On the study's bioinformatics: The R programming language was used for the clonal analysis of the TCRbeta CDR3 data. Alloreactive CD4+ and CD8+ clones were defined by comparing unstimulated samples with post-reaction CFSE-low samples. Alloreactive CD4+ clones were assigned to regulatory or non-regulatory origin by matching sequences to sorted unstimulated Treg and non-Treg repertoires. TCRdb's version of the immuneACCESS table is confined to in-frame rearrangements and falls short of the full clone set. An unresolved V gene accounts for under half of the shortfall where checked; the remainder is of unknown origin. From that table come the V and J calls and clone size; the DNA was used to work out D and trimming. Within this sample are 55,000 to 70,000 clones, with 93% of them counted one time only. The top ten clones comprise about two fifths of the sample.

Notes on this clone: There is no known antigen for this receptor. Base qualities are not recorded, but no much larger clone differs from it by a single base.

From a lookup of the germline V gene, CDR1 and CDR2 are SNHLY and FYNNEI. The CDR3 contains 10 residues, cysteine and phenylalanine counted. Only CDR3 DNA is held: 30 bases, read in frame from base 1. The V and J ends are trimmed by 6 bases and 7 bases, leaving 4 bases between them. Study-level results and caveats: Of the alloreactive CD4+ clones that could be mapped, the Treg-derived share averaged about 63% with siplizumab compared with around 25% in control reactions. Compared with memory T cells, unstimulated naive T cells appeared more diverse, and naive cells seemed to make a substantial contribution to the alloresponse. Sequences below about 10^-5 frequency were poorly captured, so only a minor fraction of alloreactive clones could be mapped to unstimulated subsets. Whether proliferating Tregs from siplizumab cultures were suppressive was not functionally confirmed. For roughly 80-96% of proliferating CD4+ or CD8+ clones, no naive or memory phenotype could be assigned. The cumulative frequency of alloreactive sequences traceable to unstimulated CD4+ memory T cells was significantly reduced by siplizumab.

TCRbeta CDR3 sequencing was performed on sorted unstimulated T cells and on proliferating T cells recovered from mixed lymphocyte reactions. Fresh whole blood from fewer than 11 HLA-typed healthy donors was used to isolate PBMCs. The rearranged segments are TRBV2 and TRBJ2-1; the D gene is unclear. The sequenced material came from CD8+ T cells sorted from blood. The sequence came from a human donor in good health. The sequence in DNA is TGTGCCAGCAGGGGGAATGAGCAGTTCTTC. Translated, it reads CASRGNEQFF. With the rest looked up from the reference TRBV2 and TRBJ2-1 genes rather than sequenced, the full variable domain is EPEVTQTPSHQVTQMGQEVILRCVPISNHLYFYWYRQILGQKVEFLVSFYNNEISEKSEIFDDQFSVERPDGSNFTLKIRSTKLEDSAMYFCASRGNEQFFGPGTRLTVL.